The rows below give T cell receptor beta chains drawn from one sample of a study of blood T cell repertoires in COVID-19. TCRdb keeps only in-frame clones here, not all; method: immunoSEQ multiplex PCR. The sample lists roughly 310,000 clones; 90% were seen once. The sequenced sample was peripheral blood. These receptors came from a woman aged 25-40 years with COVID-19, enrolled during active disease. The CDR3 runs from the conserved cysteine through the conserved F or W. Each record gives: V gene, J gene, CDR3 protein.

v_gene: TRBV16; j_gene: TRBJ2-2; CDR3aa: CASSHKQGYTGELFF
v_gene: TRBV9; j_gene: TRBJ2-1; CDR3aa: CASSSRQVEYNEQFF
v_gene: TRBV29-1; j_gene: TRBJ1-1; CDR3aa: CSVIRDTEAFF
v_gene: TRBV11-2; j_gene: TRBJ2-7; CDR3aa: CASSLEVSLSSYEQYF
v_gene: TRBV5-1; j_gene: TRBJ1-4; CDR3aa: CASSAGTPTNEKLFF
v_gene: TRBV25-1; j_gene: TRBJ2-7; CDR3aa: CASSGGQGTYEQYF
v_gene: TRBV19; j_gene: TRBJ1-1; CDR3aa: CASSPQGVRTEAFF
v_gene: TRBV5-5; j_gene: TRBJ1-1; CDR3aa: CASSLSQGVNTEAFF
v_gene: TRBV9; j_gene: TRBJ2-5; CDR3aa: CASSVRRDQETQYF
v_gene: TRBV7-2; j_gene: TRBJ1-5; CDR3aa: CASSLPLTGEAPWNQPQHF
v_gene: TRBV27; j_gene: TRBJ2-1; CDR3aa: CASSLLRAKYNEQFF
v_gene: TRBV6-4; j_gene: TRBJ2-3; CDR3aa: CASSESGTADTQYF
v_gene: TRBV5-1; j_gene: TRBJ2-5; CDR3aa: CASSFMSGRGLGETQYF
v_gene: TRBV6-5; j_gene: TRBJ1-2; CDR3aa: CASRPKGWRGYTF
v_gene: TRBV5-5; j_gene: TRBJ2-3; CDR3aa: CASSLGTAVTDTQYF